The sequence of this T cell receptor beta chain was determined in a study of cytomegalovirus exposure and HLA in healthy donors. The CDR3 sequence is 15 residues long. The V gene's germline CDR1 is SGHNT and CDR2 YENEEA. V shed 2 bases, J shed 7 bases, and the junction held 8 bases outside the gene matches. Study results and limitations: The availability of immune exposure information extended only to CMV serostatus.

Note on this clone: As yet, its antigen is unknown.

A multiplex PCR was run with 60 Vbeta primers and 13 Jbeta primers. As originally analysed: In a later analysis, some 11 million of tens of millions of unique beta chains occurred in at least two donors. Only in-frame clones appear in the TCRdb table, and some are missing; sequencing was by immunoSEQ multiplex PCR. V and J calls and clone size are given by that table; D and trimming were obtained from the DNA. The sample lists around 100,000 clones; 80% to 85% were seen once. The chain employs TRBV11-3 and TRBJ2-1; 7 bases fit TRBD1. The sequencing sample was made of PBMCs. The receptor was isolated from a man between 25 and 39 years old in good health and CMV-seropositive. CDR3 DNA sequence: TGTGCCAGCAGCTTAAGCAGGGGGATTGCGAATGAGCAGTTCTTC. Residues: CASSLSRGIANEQFF. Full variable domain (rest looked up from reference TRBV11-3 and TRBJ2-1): EAGVVQSPRYKIIEKKQPVAFWCNPISGHNTLYWYLQNLGQGPELLIRYENEEAVDDSQLPKDRFSAERLKGVDSTLKIQPAELGDSAVYLCASSLSRGIANEQFFGPGTRLTVL.